One T cell receptor beta chain is described in this entry. No antigen is known for it. This sample was included in a study of TIL therapy for anti-PD-1-resistant metastatic lung cancer. Study-wide results and caveats: TIL clonotype persistence in blood showed no apparent association with response.

Sample time point: pre-treatment sample, taken before nivolumab and TIL therapy. The CDR3 sequence is 14 residues long. Germline CDR1 and CDR2: MNHEY and SVGAGI. The V end was cut by 5 bases, the J end by 7 bases, with 17 bases between. The immunoSEQ assay was v3. This table comes from immunoSEQ multiplex PCR, and its TCRdb copy is limited to in-frame clones, with some not included. Of around 33,000 clones in the sample, just under 75% are singletons; the top ten hold 2.5% to 3%. The specimen comprised blood, sampled at baseline. The chain employs TRBV6-5 and TRBJ1-2, with TRBD1 as a possible D gene (5 bases). The clonotype comes from a woman aged 30-79 years with non-small cell lung cancer. The CDR3 reads CASSRDVGPSGYTF. CDR3 bases: TGTGCCAGCAGTCGGGACGTCGGCCCTAGTGGCTACACCTTC.